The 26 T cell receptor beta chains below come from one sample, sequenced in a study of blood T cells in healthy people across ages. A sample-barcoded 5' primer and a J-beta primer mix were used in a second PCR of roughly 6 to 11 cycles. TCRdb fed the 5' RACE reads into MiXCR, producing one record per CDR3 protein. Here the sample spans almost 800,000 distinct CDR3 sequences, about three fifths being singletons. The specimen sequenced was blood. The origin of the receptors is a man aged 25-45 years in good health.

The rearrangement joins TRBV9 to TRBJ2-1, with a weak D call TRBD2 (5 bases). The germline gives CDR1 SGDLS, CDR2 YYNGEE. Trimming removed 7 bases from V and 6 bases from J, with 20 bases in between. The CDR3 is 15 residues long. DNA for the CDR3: TGTGCCAGCTCGAGGGTTAATAGAGGACTCAATGAGCAGTTCTTC. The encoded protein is CASSRVNRGLNEQFF. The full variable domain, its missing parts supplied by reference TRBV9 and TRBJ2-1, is DSGVTQTPKHLITATGQRVTLRCSPRSGDLSVYWYQQSLDQGLQFLIQYYNGEERAKGNILERFSAQQFPDLHSELNLSSLELGDSALYFCASSRVNRGLNEQFFGPGTRLTVL.

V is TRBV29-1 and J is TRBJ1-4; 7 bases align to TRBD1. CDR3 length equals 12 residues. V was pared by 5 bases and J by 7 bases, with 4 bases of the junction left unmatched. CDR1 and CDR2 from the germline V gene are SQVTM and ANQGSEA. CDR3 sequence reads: CSVRRGTEKLFF. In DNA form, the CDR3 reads TGCAGCGTTCGCAGGGGGACTGAAAAACTGTTTTTT.

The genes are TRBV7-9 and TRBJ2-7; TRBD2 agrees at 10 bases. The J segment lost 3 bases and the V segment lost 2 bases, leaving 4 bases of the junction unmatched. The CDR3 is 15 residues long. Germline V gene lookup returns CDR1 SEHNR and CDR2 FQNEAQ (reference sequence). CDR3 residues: CASSLIGTSVYEQYF. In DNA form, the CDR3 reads TGTGCCAGCAGCTTAATAGGGACTAGCGTCTACGAGCAGTACTTC.

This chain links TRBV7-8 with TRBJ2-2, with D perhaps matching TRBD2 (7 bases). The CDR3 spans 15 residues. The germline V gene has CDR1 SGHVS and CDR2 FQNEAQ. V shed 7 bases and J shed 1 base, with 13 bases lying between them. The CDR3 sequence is CASKRGGVNTGELFF. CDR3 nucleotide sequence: TGTGCCAGCAAGCGAGGGGGGGTGAACACCGGGGAGCTGTTTTTT. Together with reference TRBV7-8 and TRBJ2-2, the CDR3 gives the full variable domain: GAGVSQSPRYKVAKRGQDVALRCDPISGHVSLFWYQQALGQGPEFLTYFQNEAQLDKSGLPSDRFFAERPEGSVSTLKIQRTQQEDSAVYLCASKRGGVNTGELFFGEGSRLTVL.

The CDR3 loop reads CATQASNQPQHF. CDR3 bases: TGTGCCACTCAGGCTAGCAATCAGCCCCAGCATTTT. This chain uses TRBV10-3 with TRBJ1-5, with D unresolved. The CDR3 has 12 amino acids. CDR1 ENHRY and CDR2 SYGVKD come from the germline V gene. V gave up 10 bases and J gave up 0 bases, with 7 bases separating them.

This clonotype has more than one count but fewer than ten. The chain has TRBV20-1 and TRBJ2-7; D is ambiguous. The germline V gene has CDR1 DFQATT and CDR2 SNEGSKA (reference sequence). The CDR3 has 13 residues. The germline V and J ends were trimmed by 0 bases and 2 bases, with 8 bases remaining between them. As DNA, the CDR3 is TGCAGTGCTAGAGACTCTCAACCCTACGAGCAGTACTTC. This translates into CSARDSQPYEQYF.

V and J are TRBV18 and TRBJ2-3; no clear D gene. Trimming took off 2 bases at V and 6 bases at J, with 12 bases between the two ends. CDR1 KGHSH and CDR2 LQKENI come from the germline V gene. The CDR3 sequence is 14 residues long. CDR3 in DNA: TGTGCCAGCTCACCAGACCCAGGTGCGGATACGCAGTATTTT. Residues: CASSPDPGADTQYF.

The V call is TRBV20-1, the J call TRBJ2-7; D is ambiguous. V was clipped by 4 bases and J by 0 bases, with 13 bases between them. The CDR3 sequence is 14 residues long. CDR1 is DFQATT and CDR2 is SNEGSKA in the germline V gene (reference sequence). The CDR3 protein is CSATKCGSSYEQYF. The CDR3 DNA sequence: TGCAGTGCTACTAAGTGCGGCTCCTCCTACGAGCAGTACTTC.

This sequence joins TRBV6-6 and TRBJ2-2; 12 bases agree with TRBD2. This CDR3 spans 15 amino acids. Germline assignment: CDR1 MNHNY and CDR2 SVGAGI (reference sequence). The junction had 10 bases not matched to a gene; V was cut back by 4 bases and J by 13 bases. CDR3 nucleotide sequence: TGTGCCAGCAGTTCGAGGTCTAGCGGGGGGGCAGGGCTGTTTTTT. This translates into CASSSRSSGGAGLFF.

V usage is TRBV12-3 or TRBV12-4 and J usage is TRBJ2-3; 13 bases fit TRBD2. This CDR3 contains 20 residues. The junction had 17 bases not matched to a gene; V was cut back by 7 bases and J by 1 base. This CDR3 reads CASKLRPGTSGVWGTDTQYF. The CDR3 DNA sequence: TGTGCCAGCAAACTCCGGCCCGGGACTAGCGGGGTTTGGGGCACAGATACGCAGTATTTT.

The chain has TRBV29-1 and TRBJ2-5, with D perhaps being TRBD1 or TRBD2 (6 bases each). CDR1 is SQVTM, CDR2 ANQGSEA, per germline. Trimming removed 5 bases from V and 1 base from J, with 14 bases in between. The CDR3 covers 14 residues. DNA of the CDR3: TGCAGCGTTACCCATCGGGGGCCCCAAGAGACCCAGTACTTC. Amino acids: CSVTHRGPQETQYF.

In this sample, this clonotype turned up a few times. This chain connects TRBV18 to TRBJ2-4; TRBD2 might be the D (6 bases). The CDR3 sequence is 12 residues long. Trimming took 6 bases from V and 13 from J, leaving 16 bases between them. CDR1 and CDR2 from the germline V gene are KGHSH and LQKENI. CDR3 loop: CASSRDGGEQYF. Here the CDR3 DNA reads TGTGCCAGCTCCCGGGACGGGGGAGAGCAGTACTTC.

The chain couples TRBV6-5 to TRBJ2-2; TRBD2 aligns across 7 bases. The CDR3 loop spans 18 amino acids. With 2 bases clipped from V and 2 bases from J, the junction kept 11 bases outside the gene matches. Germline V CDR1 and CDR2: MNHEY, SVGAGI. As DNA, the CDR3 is TGTGCCAGCAGTTACGACCCCTTGGGCGGGGGAAACACCGGGGAGCTGTTTTTT. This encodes CASSYDPLGGGNTGELFF.

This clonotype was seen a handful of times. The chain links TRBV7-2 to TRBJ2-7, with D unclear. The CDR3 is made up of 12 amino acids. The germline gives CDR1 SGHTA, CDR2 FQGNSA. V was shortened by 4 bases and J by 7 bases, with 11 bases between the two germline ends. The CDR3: CASSSEIREQYF. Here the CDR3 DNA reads TGTGCCAGCAGCTCAGAGATCAGGGAGCAGTACTTC.

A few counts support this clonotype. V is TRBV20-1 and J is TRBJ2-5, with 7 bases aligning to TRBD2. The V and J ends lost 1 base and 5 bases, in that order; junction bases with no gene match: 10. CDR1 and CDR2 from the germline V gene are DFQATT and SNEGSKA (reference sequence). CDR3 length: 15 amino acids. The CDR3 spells CSARGRGRGDETQYF. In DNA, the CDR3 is TGCAGTGCTAGAGGCCGAGGTCGGGGGGATGAGACCCAGTACTTC.

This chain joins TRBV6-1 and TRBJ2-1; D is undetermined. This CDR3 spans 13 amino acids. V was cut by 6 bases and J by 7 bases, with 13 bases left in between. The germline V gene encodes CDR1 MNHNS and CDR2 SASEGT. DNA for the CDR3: TGTGCCAGCAGGCCGCGCACGTGGAATGAGCAGTTCTTC. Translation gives CASRPRTWNEQFF.

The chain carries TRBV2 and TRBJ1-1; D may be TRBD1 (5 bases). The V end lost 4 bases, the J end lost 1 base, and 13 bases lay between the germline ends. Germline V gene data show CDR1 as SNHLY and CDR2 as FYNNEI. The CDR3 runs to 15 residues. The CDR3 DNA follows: TGTGCCAGCAGTGGGCGGGGCAGACAGAACACTGAAGCTTTCTTT. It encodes CASSGRGRQNTEAFF.

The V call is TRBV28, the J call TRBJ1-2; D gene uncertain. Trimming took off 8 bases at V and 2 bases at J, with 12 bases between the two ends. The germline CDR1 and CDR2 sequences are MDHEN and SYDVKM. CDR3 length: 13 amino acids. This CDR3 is CASRSGGNYGYTF. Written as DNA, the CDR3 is TGTGCCAGCCGGTCGGGTGGCAACTATGGCTACACCTTC.

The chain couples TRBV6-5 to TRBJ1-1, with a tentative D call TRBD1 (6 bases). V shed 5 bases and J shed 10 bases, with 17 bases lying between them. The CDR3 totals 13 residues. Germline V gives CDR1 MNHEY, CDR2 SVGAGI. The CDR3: CASSITQQGTAFF. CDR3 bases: TGTGCCAGCAGTATTACCCAACAGGGTACAGCTTTCTTT.

In DNA, the CDR3 is TGCGCCAGCAGCTTGGAGGGTTGGGTGACAGGAGAATCCGGGGAGCTGTTTTTT. Protein product: CASSLEGWVTGESGELFF. V usage is TRBV5-1 and J usage is TRBJ2-2, with D possibly TRBD1 on 6 matching bases. V gave up 0 bases and J gave up 6 bases, with 21 bases separating them. The CDR3 has 18 residues. Germline V gene sequence: CDR1 SGHRS, CDR2 YFSETQ.

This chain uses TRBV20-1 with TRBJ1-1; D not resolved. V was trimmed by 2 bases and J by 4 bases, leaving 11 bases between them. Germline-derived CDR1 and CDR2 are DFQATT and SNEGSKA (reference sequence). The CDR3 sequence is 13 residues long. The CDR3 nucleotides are TGCAGTGCTAGACCCGGACGGGGCACTGAAGCTTTCTTT. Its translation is CSARPGRGTEAFF.

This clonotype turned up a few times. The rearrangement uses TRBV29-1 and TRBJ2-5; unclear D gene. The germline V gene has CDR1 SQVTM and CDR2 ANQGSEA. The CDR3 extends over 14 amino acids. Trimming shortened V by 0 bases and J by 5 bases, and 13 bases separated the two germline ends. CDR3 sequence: CSVEDREQLETQYF. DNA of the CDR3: TGCAGCGTTGAAGATCGAGAACAGCTGGAGACCCAGTACTTC.

CDR3 sequence: CSVGGSGQPQHF. CDR3 DNA: TGCAGCGTGGGGGGGTCCGGGCAGCCCCAGCATTTT. J is TRBJ1-5 and V is TRBV29-1, with a tentative D call TRBD1 (5 bases). The V end was cut by 6 bases, the J end by 7 bases, with 13 bases between. Germline loops: CDR1 SQVTM, CDR2 ANQGSEA. This CDR3 region has 12 residues.

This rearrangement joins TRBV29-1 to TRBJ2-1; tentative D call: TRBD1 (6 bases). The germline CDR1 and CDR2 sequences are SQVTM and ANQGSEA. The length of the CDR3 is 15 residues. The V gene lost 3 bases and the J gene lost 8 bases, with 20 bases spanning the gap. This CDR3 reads CSVEPGENLMDEQFF. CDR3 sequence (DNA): TGCAGCGTTGAGCCAGGGGAGAATCTTATGGATGAGCAGTTCTTC.

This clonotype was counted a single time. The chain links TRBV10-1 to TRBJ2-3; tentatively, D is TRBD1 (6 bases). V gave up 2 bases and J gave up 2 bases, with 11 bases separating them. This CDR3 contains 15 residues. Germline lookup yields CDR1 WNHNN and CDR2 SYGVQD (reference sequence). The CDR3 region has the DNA TGCGCCAGCAGTGAGACAGGGCCCCACACAGATACGCAGTATTTT. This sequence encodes CASSETGPHTDTQYF.

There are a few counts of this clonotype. CDR3 residues: CSVVVGGSEDTQYF. The CDR3 nucleotides read TGCAGCGTTGTCGTGGGGGGCTCCGAAGATACGCAGTATTTT. This chain connects TRBV29-1 to TRBJ2-3; TRBD1 or TRBD2 may be the D gene (6 bases each). V lost 4 bases, J lost 5 bases, and 16 bases lay in between. Germline V gene lookup returns CDR1 SQVTM and CDR2 ANQGSEA. The length of the CDR3 is 14 residues.